Reported below is one T cell receptor (beta chain). The repertoire was sequenced with immunoSEQ multiplex PCR; TCRdb's copy has only in-frame clones and lacks some. The sample records just over 150,000 clones, 85% to 95% being singletons. The germline CDR1 and CDR2 sequences are MGHRA and YSYEKL. The CDR3 has 16 residues. The V gene end was trimmed by 1 base and the J gene end by 12 bases; junction bases not matched to a gene: 12. The data were obtained in a study of T cell responses to AZD1222 COVID-19 vaccine. The sample here was peripheral blood, taken 28 days after the second AZD1222 dose. The chain employs TRBV4-1 and TRBJ2-1, with TRBD2 identical over 10 bases. The TCR originated in an adult who received the AZD1222 COVID-19 vaccine. The CDR3 sequence is CASSQGIGLAVDPQFF. The DNA of the CDR3 is TGCGCCAGCAGCCAAGGTATCGGACTAGCGGTAGACCCGCAGTTCTTC.